This passage covers 14 T cell receptor beta chains from one sample sequenced in a study of blood T cell repertoires in COVID-19. Clones were sequenced by immunoSEQ multiplex PCR, and TCRdb holds only the in-frame ones, with some missing. Here the sample spans about 5,300 clones, about 88% being singletons. Input material: peripheral blood. These TCRs come from a woman aged 80 or older with acute or convalescent COVID-19.

The gene calls are TRBV19 and TRBJ1-5; TRBD1 aligns across 12 bases. Germline loops: CDR1 LNHDA, CDR2 SQIVND (reference sequence). V was clipped by 3 bases and J by 5 bases; unmatched bases: 8. The CDR3 covers 17 residues. The CDR3 reads CASSMTRDRGRDQPQHF. CDR3 DNA: TGTGCCAGTAGTATGACTCGGGACAGGGGGCGCGATCAGCCCCAGCATTTT.

This clone was observed a handful of times. CDR3 bases: TGCGCCAGCAGCATCGGGCCAGGGCTTCCGAACACTGAAGCTTTCTTT. Residues: CASSIGPGLPNTEAFF. The chain is built from TRBV5-1 and TRBJ1-1, with a weak D call TRBD1 (5 bases). This CDR3 has 16 residues. The V gene lost 4 bases and the J gene lost 1 base, with 17 bases spanning the gap. Germline V gene lookup returns CDR1 SGHRS and CDR2 YFSETQ.

The chain joins TRBV27 to TRBJ1-2; D unresolved. Germline lookup yields CDR1 MNHEY and CDR2 SMNVEV (reference sequence). The V end was cut by 0 bases, the J end by 4 bases, with 12 bases between. The CDR3 has 15 amino acids. The CDR3 is CASSLSIGIPYGYTF. In nucleotides, the CDR3 is TGTGCCAGCAGTTTATCGATTGGCATACCCTATGGCTACACCTTC.

The sample holds one count of this clone. This chain links TRBV5-3 with TRBJ2-7; 7 bases match TRBD1. Being an ORF, TRBV5-3 has a function that is uncertain. Trimming at V came to 9 bases and at J to 5 bases, leaving 2 bases not matched to a gene. This CDR3 is built from 10 residues. The CDR3 DNA follows: TGTGCCACCCAGGGGGACGAGCAGTACTTC. This translates into CATQGDEQYF.

This clone was picked up one time. V and J are TRBV24-1 and TRBJ2-3; 8 nucleotides match TRBD2. Losses at the gene ends were 4 bases for V and 1 base for J; bases not matched to a gene: 15. Germline V gives CDR1 KGHDR, CDR2 SFDVKD. The CDR3 has 19 residues. The CDR3 sequence is CATSEPSPLWRGGTDTQYF. The CDR3 DNA follows: TGTGCCACCAGTGAGCCCTCACCCCTCTGGCGGGGGGGCACAGATACGCAGTATTTT.

This chain joins TRBV12-3 or TRBV12-4 and TRBJ1-3, with D uncertain. Trimming cost V 5 bases and J 4 bases, with 9 bases left between them. The CDR3 runs 13 residues. CDR3 nucleotide sequence: TGTGCCAGCAGTCCCTCTCCCGGAAACACCATATATTTT. It yields the protein CASSPSPGNTIYF.

The rearrangement joins TRBV18 to TRBJ1-1; D unclear. CDR1 and CDR2 (germline): KGHSH, LQKENI. The V end was cut by 0 bases, the J end by 8 bases, with 7 bases between. This CDR3 has 12 residues. The CDR3 protein is CASSPPTREAFF. The CDR3 DNA sequence: TGTGCCAGCTCACCACCTACCAGGGAAGCTTTCTTT.

The chain employs TRBV18 and TRBJ1-1; TRBD1 agrees at 9 bases. The CDR3 is 14 residues long. Per germline, CDR1 KGHSH and CDR2 LQKENI. J lost 3 bases, V lost 3 bases, and 2 bases had no gene match. Written as DNA, the CDR3 is TGTGCCAGCTCACCCCGGACAGGGGACACTGAAGCTTTCTTT. Its protein product is CASSPRTGDTEAFF.

The gene calls are TRBV6-5 and TRBJ1-1; D possibly corresponds to TRBD1 (5 bases). Germline V gene sequence: CDR1 MNHEY, CDR2 SVGAGI. This CDR3 is built from 14 residues. Trimming stripped 0 bases from V and 1 base from J, with 6 bases between. CDR3 sequence: CASSYSGGNTEAFF. CDR3 DNA sequence: TGTGCCAGCAGTTACTCGGGGGGGAACACTGAAGCTTTCTTT.

V gene TRBV2 combines with J gene TRBJ1-1; the D is unclear. Deletions cut 3 bases from V and 11 bases from J, with 16 bases between. Per germline, CDR1 SNHLY and CDR2 FYNNEI. CDR3 length: 13 residues. The CDR3 DNA reads TGTGCCAGCAGTGATCGGGTTGGAGGGAAGGCTTTCTTT. Translated: CASSDRVGGKAFF.

DNA of the CDR3: TGTGCCAGCAGCGTAGAGCCCCTGGGGAGCCCCTCTGGAAACACCATATATTTT. This gives the protein CASSVEPLGSPSGNTIYF. The chain carries TRBV9 and TRBJ1-3; no definite D call. There are 18 residues in the CDR3. The germline V gene has CDR1 SGDLS and CDR2 YYNGEE. V gave up 0 bases and J gave up 0 bases, with 16 bases separating them.

The chain couples TRBV19 to TRBJ1-5; 9 positions match TRBD1. Trimming at V came to 9 bases and at J to 6 bases, leaving 6 bases not matched to a gene. In germline, CDR1 is LNHDA, CDR2 SQIVND (reference sequence). CDR3 length: 13 amino acids. Here the CDR3 DNA reads TGTGCCAGCGGGACAGGGCGTGGTCAGCCCCAGCATTTT. It encodes CASGTGRGQPQHF.

The table lists this clone with a count of one. V and J are TRBV2 and TRBJ2-3; TRBD2 aligns across 12 bases. Looked up from germline, CDR1 is SNHLY and CDR2 is FYNNEI. With 7 bases clipped from V and 3 bases from J, the junction kept 2 bases outside the gene matches. The CDR3 is 14 residues long. The CDR3 is CASKTSGGTDTQYF. CDR3 sequence (DNA): TGTGCCAGCAAGACTAGCGGGGGAACAGATACGCAGTATTTT.

The chain is built from TRBV9 and TRBJ2-2, with 7 nucleotides matching TRBD2. Trimming removed 7 bases from V and 0 bases from J; junction bases left unmatched: 12. The germline V gene has CDR1 SGDLS and CDR2 YYNGEE. This CDR3 contains 17 residues. In DNA form, the CDR3 reads TGTGCCAGCGCGCGAAGCGGGGAACCCGCGAACACCGGGGAGCTGTTTTTT. It codes for CASARSGEPANTGELFF.